A few counts support the clone carrying this T cell receptor (beta chain). This specimen comes from a study of blood T cell repertoires in COVID-19. Study-wide background: Researchers got acute and convalescent COVID-19 samples from the United States, Italy and Spain. T cells, B-cell-depleted T cells, or PBMCs supplied cDNA or gDNA.

Authors' processing steps: It was from reference gene primer amplification that nucleated cell counts were estimated. Data came from immunoSEQ multiplex PCR; TCRdb stores just in-frame clones and leaves some out. V and J calls and clone size follow that table, whereas D and trimming were derived from the DNA. The profile covers around 200,000 clones, with 70% to 90% appearing a single time and about 12% taken by the ten largest. After removal of 1 base from V and 5 bases from J, the junction contained 16 bases not matched to a gene. Germline CDR1 and CDR2: MGHRA and YSYEKL. The CDR3 covers 18 residues.

The clonotype comes from a woman aged 18 to 35 who had recovered from COVID-19. The V and J genes are TRBV4-1 and TRBJ2-5, with 7 bases fitting TRBD2. Sample: peripheral blood. The CDR3 sequence is CASSQAPLRRELGETQYF. The CDR3 DNA is TGCGCCAGCAGCCAAGCCCCCCTCCGGCGGGAGTTGGGGGAGACCCAGTACTTC.